These 12 T cell receptor beta chains came from one sample sequenced in a study of blood T cell repertoires in COVID-19. Some clones are missing from TCRdb's copy, which holds only in-frame ones; the method was immunoSEQ multiplex PCR. The sample yields 120,000 or so clones, approximately 80% seen once. The sequenced material came from peripheral blood. The source of these receptors is a human donor in a cohort sampled during active COVID-19.

This chain uses TRBV27 with TRBJ2-7; D gene ambiguous. V was clipped by 2 bases and J by 3 bases, with 5 bases between them. The CDR3 is made up of 12 amino acids. CDR1 is MNHEY, CDR2 SMNVEV, per germline (reference sequence). As DNA, the CDR3 is TGTGCCAGCAGTTTAATGAGCTACGAGCAGTACTTC. Translation gives CASSLMSYEQYF.

The chain has TRBV6-5 and TRBJ2-7; tentative D call: TRBD1 (6 bases). Germline V gene sequence: CDR1 MNHEY, CDR2 SVGAGI. V was clipped by 0 bases and J by 4 bases, with 10 bases between them. There are 14 residues in the CDR3. The DNA of the CDR3 is TGTGCCAGCAGTTACTCCGGGACACATTACGAGCAGTACTTC. It specifies CASSYSGTHYEQYF.

The V and J genes are TRBV7-8 and TRBJ2-7, with D possibly being TRBD2 (7 bases). The CDR3 loop spans 13 amino acids. CDR1 and CDR2 (germline): SGHVS, FQNEAQ. V was cut by 3 bases and J by 9 bases, with 15 bases left in between. The CDR3 region is CASSLGGPQGQYF. As DNA, the CDR3 is TGTGCCAGCAGCTTGGGGGGGCCTCAGGGGCAGTACTTC.

In its sample, this clone was seen a few times. The genes are TRBV5-1 and TRBJ2-5; D might be TRBD2 (6 bases). Trimming cost V 2 bases and J 5 bases, with 13 bases left between them. Germline V gene data show CDR1 as SGHRS and CDR2 as YFSETQ. The CDR3 spans 14 residues. This chain's CDR3 is CASSLTPAGETQYF. As DNA, the CDR3 is TGCGCCAGCAGCTTAACTCCGGCGGGGGAGACCCAGTACTTC.

V is TRBV12-1 and J is TRBJ2-7; the table assigns TRBD2, which was not confirmed against the DNA. TRBV12-1 is termed a pseudogene. The CDR3 sequence is 15 residues long. In DNA form, the CDR3 reads TGTGCCAGCAGCTGTAATAGGACCGCCGGGGACGAGCAGTACTTC. Its protein product is CASSCNRTAGDEQYF.

The table lists this clone with a count of one. This rearrangement joins TRBV5-1 to TRBJ2-7; 8 bases fit TRBD1. The CDR3 totals 15 residues. The V segment lost 0 bases and the J segment 5 bases; nucleotides outside the gene matches: 7. Per the germline V gene, CDR1 is SGHRS and CDR2 is YFSETQ. The CDR3 nucleotides are TGCGCCAGCAGCTTGGAAGTGACAGGGGCCGACGAGCAGTACTTC. Its translation is CASSLEVTGADEQYF. Full variable domain (rest looked up from reference TRBV5-1 and TRBJ2-7): KAGVTQTPRYLIKTRGQQVTLSCSPISGHRSVSWYQQTPGQGLQFLFEYFSETQRNKGNFPGRFSGRQFSNSRSEMNVSTLELGDSALYLCASSLEVTGADEQYFGPGTRLTVT.

This clone came up many times. The rearrangement joins TRBV28 to TRBJ2-7; 9 positions match TRBD1. CDR3 length equals 12 residues. Losses at the gene ends were 7 bases for V and 13 bases for J; bases not matched to a gene: 11. Germline lookup yields CDR1 MDHEN and CDR2 SYDVKM. The CDR3 spells CASTAGDRVIYF. For the CDR3, the DNA is TGTGCCAGCACCGCGGGGGACAGGGTAATTTACTTC.

This clone turned up a few times. The chain has TRBV2 and TRBJ2-1; 11 bases are a match to TRBD2. CDR3 length: 19 residues. V lost 4 bases, J lost 2 bases, and 13 bases stayed unmatched. Germline assignment: CDR1 SNHLY and CDR2 FYNNEI. This chain's CDR3 is CASSARGTSGLGAYNEQFF. As DNA, the CDR3 is TGTGCCAGCAGTGCCAGGGGGACTAGCGGCTTAGGGGCCTACAATGAGCAGTTCTTC.

This clone is a singleton in its sample. The CDR3 DNA is TGTGCCAGCAGCCGTCCGGGACAGGGAGATGGCGAGCAGTACTTC. This translates into CASSRPGQGDGEQYF. V is TRBV6-6 and J is TRBJ2-7; 9 nucleotides align to TRBD1. The CDR3 runs to 15 residues. The germline CDR1 and CDR2 sequences are MNHNY and SVGAGI (reference sequence). After removal of 6 bases from V and 6 bases from J, the junction contained 12 bases not matched to a gene.

V usage is TRBV7-2 and J usage is TRBJ2-7, with TRBD2 matching over 10 bases. The length of the CDR3 is 17 residues. Germline CDR1 is SGHTA and CDR2 is FQGNSA. Losses at the gene ends were 5 bases for V and 4 bases for J; bases not matched to a gene: 14. CDR3 region: CASSVIWGPSGSYEQYF. CDR3 nucleotide sequence: TGTGCCAGCAGCGTAATTTGGGGGCCTAGCGGGAGTTACGAGCAGTACTTC.

This clone appeared a few times. This chain joins TRBV27 and TRBJ2-7; D might be TRBD1 (6 bases). Per germline, CDR1 MNHEY and CDR2 SMNVEV (reference sequence). The CDR3 extends over 14 amino acids. V lost 4 bases and J 4 bases, leaving 14 bases between the germline ends. CDR3 residues: CASSSLQGRYEQYF. The CDR3 DNA sequence: TGTGCCAGCAGTTCCCTTCAGGGGCGGTACGAGCAGTACTTC.

The chain links TRBV30 to TRBJ1-4; TRBD1 matches 9 bases. V shed 5 bases and J 2 bases; nucleotides not matched to a gene: 3. CDR3 length: 14 amino acids. Germline V CDR1 and CDR2: GTSNPN, SVGIG (reference sequence). The CDR3 sequence is CAWGQGTTNEKLFF. The CDR3 nucleotides are TGTGCCTGGGGACAGGGGACGACTAATGAAAAACTGTTTTTT.